These T cell receptor beta chains were read from a single sample in a study of beta chain features in type 1 diabetes. Clones were sequenced by immunoSEQ multiplex PCR, and TCRdb holds only the in-frame ones, with some missing. The table records some 230,000 clones, 9.6% of them present only once. Input material: naive CD4+ T cells from blood. The receptors stem from a woman between 18 and 30 years old in good health. Each CDR3 is given without its conserved first and last residue.

cdr3_aa: ASSTLTGGQRETQY; v_call: TRBV19; j_call: TRBJ2-5
cdr3_aa: ASNPKGASGVSYEQY; v_call: TRBV21-1; j_call: TRBJ2-7
cdr3_aa: ASRTGTGGSEQY; v_call: TRBV27; j_call: TRBJ2-7
cdr3_aa: ASRSGTYEQY; v_call: TRBV2; j_call: TRBJ2-7
cdr3_aa: ASSTDREAEAF; v_call: TRBV11-2; j_call: TRBJ1-1
cdr3_aa: ASSEARSVGEQY; v_call: TRBV2; j_call: TRBJ2-7
cdr3_aa: ATVKGSGRAKGQF; v_call: TRBV19; j_call: TRBJ2-1
cdr3_aa: AISPNRGTEAF; v_call: TRBV10-3; j_call: TRBJ1-1
cdr3_aa: ASSWDRGGNEQF; v_call: TRBV6-5; j_call: TRBJ2-1
cdr3_aa: AWASGKYEQY; v_call: TRBV30; j_call: TRBJ2-7
cdr3_aa: ASSHNAGQGDNEQF; v_call: TRBV7-8; j_call: TRBJ2-1
cdr3_aa: ASSSIRQGLAGYT; v_call: TRBV5-1; j_call: TRBJ1-2
cdr3_aa: AISEWEGDNEETQY; v_call: TRBV10-3; j_call: TRBJ2-5
cdr3_aa: SVGLSGKQTEQY; v_call: TRBV29-1; j_call: TRBJ2-7
cdr3_aa: ASSMYREETQY; v_call: TRBV19; j_call: TRBJ2-5
cdr3_aa: SVERGLNTEAF; v_call: TRBV29-1; j_call: TRBJ1-1
cdr3_aa: ASSLPGQGASGANVLT; v_call: TRBV28; j_call: TRBJ2-6
cdr3_aa: ATVGTGGYNEQF; v_call: TRBV2; j_call: TRBJ2-1
cdr3_aa: ASSFDSRYGYT; v_call: TRBV27; j_call: TRBJ1-2
cdr3_aa: ASGLGLAGENEQF; v_call: TRBV12-5; j_call: TRBJ2-1
cdr3_aa: ASSLTGRVETQY; v_call: TRBV14; j_call: TRBJ2-5
cdr3_aa: AWRTSRQGASYNSPLH; v_call: TRBV30; j_call: TRBJ1-6
cdr3_aa: SAEGGGDYGYT; v_call: TRBV29-1; j_call: TRBJ1-2
cdr3_aa: ASSTGTGVLDTEAF; v_call: TRBV5-1; j_call: TRBJ1-1
cdr3_aa: ASKEQGGNQPQH; v_call: TRBV6-5; j_call: TRBJ1-5
cdr3_aa: ATSREIGTGDYQPQH; v_call: TRBV15; j_call: TRBJ1-5
cdr3_aa: ASSDNTGRVGNEQF; v_call: TRBV2; j_call: TRBJ2-1
cdr3_aa: ASSTWMGQGTYEQY; v_call: TRBV5-4; j_call: TRBJ2-7
cdr3_aa: ASSYYEGGWTRRYT; v_call: TRBV5-4; j_call: TRBJ1-2
cdr3_aa: ASSPNTRVPYGYT; v_call: TRBV5-8; j_call: TRBJ1-2
cdr3_aa: ASKISTGSYNSPLH; v_call: TRBV5-4; j_call: TRBJ1-6
cdr3_aa: ASRTPGTLIYEQY; v_call: TRBV25-1; j_call: TRBJ2-7
cdr3_aa: ASSPRQRAWELF; v_call: TRBV19; j_call: TRBJ2-2
cdr3_aa: ATLDRGYSNQPQH; v_call: TRBV19; j_call: TRBJ1-5
cdr3_aa: ASSPSLAGGQETQY; v_call: TRBV18; j_call: TRBJ2-5
cdr3_aa: ASSLPRTGGLDTQY; v_call: TRBV5-5; j_call: TRBJ2-3
cdr3_aa: ASSLIAGSEAF; v_call: TRBV5-1; j_call: TRBJ1-1
cdr3_aa: ASSLWSGQRNTEAF; v_call: TRBV11-1; j_call: TRBJ1-1
cdr3_aa: ASSETWTGGANYGYT; v_call: TRBV2; j_call: TRBJ1-2
cdr3_aa: ASSYISLPNEQF; v_call: TRBV6-5; j_call: TRBJ2-1
cdr3_aa: ASGGTSGADTQY; v_call: TRBV2; j_call: TRBJ2-3
cdr3_aa: AWSVLTQGVYT; v_call: TRBV30; j_call: TRBJ1-2
cdr3_aa: ASSLKPGQGIGDTEAF; v_call: TRBV5-1; j_call: TRBJ1-1
cdr3_aa: ASSPAGTDTQY; v_call: TRBV5-1; j_call: TRBJ2-3
cdr3_aa: ASSRQEKNTEAF; v_call: TRBV2; j_call: TRBJ1-1
cdr3_aa: AIGTGRGTIY; v_call: TRBV6-5; j_call: TRBJ1-3
cdr3_aa: ASSPRTSGGSGANVLT; v_call: TRBV18; j_call: TRBJ2-6
cdr3_aa: ASSQGLGGSNQPQH; v_call: TRBV4-1; j_call: TRBJ1-5
cdr3_aa: ASYRGQTNTGELF; v_call: TRBV7-9; j_call: TRBJ2-2
cdr3_aa: ASSLGLAGVHNEQF; v_call: TRBV7-7; j_call: TRBJ2-1
cdr3_aa: ASSFRNGQGIGYT; v_call: TRBV5-4; j_call: TRBJ1-2
cdr3_aa: ASSWDRGRRTEAF; v_call: TRBV7-3; j_call: TRBJ1-1